This T cell receptor (beta chain) originates from a study of shared clonotypes between healthy human individuals. Here immunoSEQ multiplex PCR was the method, and the copy in TCRdb shows in-frame clones only, minus some. The sample yields about half a million clones, around 73% seen once. CDR3 length: 15 residues. Germline loops: CDR1 MNHEY, CDR2 SVGAGI. V trimming: 0 bases; J trimming: 9 bases; junction bases outside the gene matches: 2. The donors were all Caucasian adults (living in Nashville, Tennessee). The sequence was collected from a woman in her 40s in good health. Some clones in this sample may be carry-over from other donors' samples. The sample taken for sequencing was PBMCs. This chain joins TRBV6-5 and TRBJ2-5; 15 bases line up with TRBD2. CDR3 protein: CASSYSGLAGGAQYF. Written as DNA, the CDR3 is TGTGCCAGCAGTTACTCGGGACTAGCGGGAGGAGCCCAGTACTTC.